This is a list of T cell receptor beta chains from one sample in a study of Graves' ophthalmopathy and Graves' hyperthyroidism. TCRdb independently ran MiXCR on the multiplex PCR reads; one entry per CDR3 protein. Of approximately 500,000 distinct CDR3 sequences in the sample, about an eighth were seen once. Sequenced material: blood. The receptors come from a woman aged 25-40 years with Graves' ophthalmopathy. Each CDR3 is given with its conserved first and last residue. Fields, in order: clone size, V gene, J gene, D gene, CDR3 DNA, CDR3 protein. D genes are given only for firm matches. Expanded clones get a size class; other rows say once, few or many, or leave the size out.

many	TRBV20-1	TRBJ1-1	TRBD1	TGCAGTGCTCCCCCCCCCGGGACAGGGTTATTCTACACTGAAGCTTTCTTT	CSAPPPGTGLFYTEAFF
.	TRBV28	TRBJ1-5	TRBD1	TGTGCCAGCAGACGAACAGGGGGCAACAATCAGCCCCAGCATTTT	CASRRTGGNNQPQHF
many	TRBV12-3/TRBV12-4	TRBJ2-7	.	TGTGCCAGCAGTCCCCGGAGGAGGACAGCCCATAGCTCCTACGAGCAGTACTTC	CASSPRRRTAHSSYEQYF
few	TRBV14	TRBJ1-1	.	TGTGCCAGCAGAACTCTAGGCACTGAAGCTTTCTTT	CASRTLGTEAFF
many	TRBV12-3/TRBV12-4	TRBJ1-2	.	TGTGCCAGCAGTCCGCACATCTATGGCTACACCTTC	CASSPHIYGYTF
.	TRBV30	TRBJ2-7	.	TGTGCCTGGAGCTCAGGTGCGGGATCCTCCTACGAGCAGTACTTC	CAWSSGAGSSYEQYF
many	TRBV12-3/TRBV12-4	TRBJ1-2	.	TGTGCCAGCAGTTTAAAAGGACACCGAAACTATGGCTACACCTTC	CASSLKGHRNYGYTF
many	TRBV11-2	TRBJ1-2	.	TGTGCCAGCAGCTTAGCTCGGGGGGGTTATGGCTACACCTTC	CASSLARGGYGYTF
.	TRBV30	TRBJ2-7	TRBD2	TGTGCCTGGAGTCCACGCGGGGGAGCCTACGAGCAGTACTTC	CAWSPRGGAYEQYF
many	TRBV10-3	TRBJ2-2	TRBD2	TGTGCCATCAGCGGAGCGGGGGGCGCGAACACCGGGGAGCTGTTTTTT	CAISGAGGANTGELFF
many	TRBV15	TRBJ1-1	TRBD1	TGTGCCACCAGCGGAGACAGGGGGCCGAACACTGAAGCTTTCTTT	CATSGDRGPNTEAFF
few	TRBV5-1	TRBJ2-7	TRBD1	TGCGCCAGCAGCCTAGGACAGGCCCCCTCCTACGAGCAGTACTTC	CASSLGQAPSYEQYF
few	TRBV6-1	TRBJ2-7	.	TGTGCCAGCAGCACTTCGCGAGGGCCCGAAACCTACGAGCAGTACTTC	CASSTSRGPETYEQYF
many	TRBV20-1	TRBJ1-2	TRBD1	TGCAGTGTCCCGGTACAGGGGGACTGGGGCTACACCTTC	CSVPVQGDWGYTF
many	TRBV15	TRBJ1-5	TRBD1	TGTGCCACCAGTGGGAGGACAGGGGGTGACAATCAGCCCCAGCATTTT	CATSGRTGGDNQPQHF
many	TRBV11-2	TRBJ2-5	.	TGTGCCAGCAGCATCCGACCAGGACCCCAAGAGACCCAGTACTTC	CASSIRPGPQETQYF
many	TRBV5-1	TRBJ1-1	.	TGCGCCAGCAGCTTGTCGCAAGGGAACACTGAAGCTTTCTTT	CASSLSQGNTEAFF
.	TRBV13	TRBJ2-7	TRBD2	TGTGCCAGCAGCCTACTCCTAGCGGGGGCCTACGAGCAGTACTTC	CASSLLLAGAYEQYF
.	TRBV4-3	TRBJ2-7	TRBD1	TGCGCCAGCAGCACCCGGGACAGGGGAGGCTACGAGCAGTACTTC	CASSTRDRGGYEQYF
many	TRBV7-9	TRBJ2-7	TRBD1	TGTGCCAGCAGCTTAGCGTCGGCCAGGGGGAGTGGTGAGCAGTACTTC	CASSLASARGSGEQYF
.	TRBV6-5	TRBJ1-6	.	TGTGCCAGCAGTTACTCGACCGCCGGGGGCTCACCCCTCCACTTT	CASSYSTAGGSPLHF
.	TRBV5-6	TRBJ2-7	.	TGTGCCAGCAGTCCTTTCGTTAGCTCCTACGAGCAGTACTTC	CASSPFVSSYEQYF
many	TRBV27	TRBJ1-1	TRBD1	TGTGCCAGCAGTCAGGGGACAGGGGGAAACACTGAAGCTTTCTTT	CASSQGTGGNTEAFF
.	TRBV6-1	TRBJ2-7	TRBD1	TGTGCCAGCAGTGAAAACTCCGGGACAGGGGTGTACGAGCAGTACTTC	CASSENSGTGVYEQYF
many	TRBV20-1	TRBJ1-1	.	TGCAGTGCTAGAGATGAAAGGAGGAGTTCTTACTACACTGAAGCTTTCTTT	CSARDERRSSYYTEAFF
.	TRBV6-5	TRBJ1-1	.	TGTGCCAGCAGTTACTCAGGGTTTACTGAAGCTTTCTTT	CASSYSGFTEAFF
few	TRBV19	TRBJ1-2	.	TGTGCCAGTGCGACTAACTATGGCTACACCTTC	CASATNYGYTF
many	TRBV28	TRBJ2-2	.	TGTGCCAGCAGTCCCGGCTACACCGGGGAGCTGTTTTTT	CASSPGYTGELFF